The 14 T cell receptor beta chains in this list originate from one sample, sequenced in a study of cytomegalovirus exposure and HLA in healthy donors. Primers included in the PCR were 60 Vbeta and 13 Jbeta primers. Clones were read by immunoSEQ multiplex PCR, and TCRdb kept only the in-frame ones, dropping some. This table has 170,000 or so clones, 75% to 90% appearing once. Specimen: PBMCs. These receptors came from a woman in her late teens or twenties in good health and CMV-seronegative.

This rearrangement joins TRBV28 to TRBJ2-2; 9 bases line up with TRBD1. V was clipped by 10 bases and J by 3 bases; unmatched bases: 21. The CDR3 consists of 19 residues. The germline V gene encodes CDR1 MDHEN and CDR2 SYDVKM. In DNA form, the CDR3 reads TGTGCCACCGATCCCGGGACAGGGCTCCTTCCGGGAGACACCGGGGAGCTGTTTTTT. This codes for CATDPGTGLLPGDTGELFF. Combining the CDR3 with reference TRBV28 and TRBJ2-2 gives the whole variable domain DVKVTQSSRYLVKRTGEKVFLECVQDMDHENMFWYRQDPGLGLRLIYFSYDVKMKEKGDIPEGYSVSREKKERFSLILESASTNQTSMYLCATDPGTGLLPGDTGELFFGEGSRLTVL.

The chain links TRBV7-8 to TRBJ1-2, with 9 bases that match TRBD1. Germline CDR1 is SGHVS and CDR2 is FQNEAQ. The CDR3 length is 18 residues. Unmatched junction bases numbered 13, after V lost 1 base and J lost 4 bases. The CDR3 coding sequence is TGTGCCAGCAGCTTAGGACAGGGGGGAAAAGGTGGGACCTATGGCTACACCTTC. It encodes CASSLGQGGKGGTYGYTF. The variable domain in full, with the rest retrieved from reference TRBV7-8 and TRBJ1-2, is GAGVSQSPRYKVAKRGQDVALRCDPISGHVSLFWYQQALGQGPEFLTYFQNEAQLDKSGLPSDRFFAERPEGSVSTLKIQRTQQEDSAVYLCASSLGQGGKGGTYGYTFGSGTRLTVV.

V and J are TRBV4-1 and TRBJ1-2, with D perhaps TRBD1 (5 bases). V was pared by 0 bases and J by 4 bases, with 18 bases between. The CDR3 contains 17 residues. Germline-derived CDR1 and CDR2 are MGHRA and YSYEKL. CDR3 amino acids: CASSQDLGGSLIYGYTF. In DNA form, the CDR3 reads TGCGCCAGCAGCCAAGATTTGGGGGGGTCCCTTATCTATGGCTACACCTTC.

V and J are TRBV7-8 and TRBJ2-1; possibly TRBD2 for D (6 bases). There are 14 residues in the CDR3. Trimming left V 1 base short and J 6 bases short, with 10 bases between. Looked up from germline, CDR1 is SGHVS and CDR2 is FQNEAQ. The CDR3 DNA reads as TGTGCCAGCAGCTTAGGGGACTCTGGCAATGAGCAGTTCTTC. Translated, it gives CASSLGDSGNEQFF.

The sample holds one count of this clone. The chain employs TRBV27 and TRBJ2-3; TRBD2 aligns across 14 bases. CDR3 length: 16 residues. CDR1 is MNHEY and CDR2 is SMNVEV in the germline V gene (reference sequence). With 6 bases clipped from V and 6 bases from J, the junction kept 8 bases outside the gene matches. CDR3 coding DNA: TGTGCCAGCAGCCAAACGGGACTAGCGGGGGAGGATACGCAGTATTTT. Its translation is CASSQTGLAGEDTQYF.

A few counts support this clone. This rearrangement joins TRBV9 to TRBJ1-3; tentatively, D is TRBD1 (6 bases). Germline V gene data show CDR1 as SGDLS and CDR2 as YYNGEE. The CDR3 covers 14 residues. V lost 4 bases and J 4 bases, leaving 12 bases between the germline ends. The CDR3, as DNA: TGTGCCAGCAGCTTTCCTGGACAGGGAAACACCATATATTTT. Translated: CASSFPGQGNTIYF. The entire variable domain, with the rest obtained from reference TRBV9 and TRBJ1-3, is as follows: DSGVTQTPKHLITATGQRVTLRCSPRSGDLSVYWYQQSLDQGLQFLIQYYNGEERAKGNILERFSAQQFPDLHSELNLSSLELGDSALYFCASSFPGQGNTIYFGEGSWLTVV.

The rearrangement uses TRBV10-1 and TRBJ2-2, with TRBD1 as a possible D gene (6 bases). The CDR3 length is 14 residues. Germline V CDR1 and CDR2: WNHNN, SYGVQD (reference sequence). V lost 3 bases to trimming and J lost 7 bases, with 12 bases between them. CDR3 region: CASSDGTRDGELFF. For the CDR3, the DNA is TGCGCCAGCAGTGATGGGACAAGGGACGGGGAGCTGTTTTTT.

CDR3 region: CASSISQHYEQYF. In DNA form, the CDR3 reads TGTGCCAGTAGTATAAGTCAACACTACGAGCAGTACTTC. The gene calls are TRBV19 and TRBJ2-7; D gene uncertain. Germline V gives CDR1 LNHDA, CDR2 SQIVND (reference sequence). Trimming stripped 2 bases from V and 3 bases from J, with 8 bases between. The CDR3 runs 13 residues.

The chain has TRBV4-2 and TRBJ2-3; a possible D gene is TRBD2 (5 bases). V was cut by 0 bases and J by 5 bases, with 15 bases left in between. Germline V CDR1 and CDR2: LGHNA, YNFKEQ. CDR3 size: 16 residues. This chain's CDR3 is CASSQDTASLIDTQYF. The CDR3 region has the DNA TGTGCCAGCAGCCAAGATACGGCTAGCCTGATAGATACGCAGTATTTT.

This clone was counted only a few times. This sequence joins TRBV7-9 and TRBJ1-2; the match to TRBD1 covers 7 bases. J gave up 8 bases and V 7 bases, and 10 bases lay outside the gene matches. The CDR3 is made up of 13 amino acids. Germline assignment: CDR1 SEHNR and CDR2 FQNEAQ (reference sequence). CDR3: CASTPQGGGGYTF. The DNA for the CDR3 is TGTGCCAGCACCCCCCAGGGGGGAGGCGGCTACACCTTC.

The chain carries TRBV7-9 and TRBJ2-7, with TRBD2 identical over 16 bases. The CDR3 has 18 residues. The V gene's germline CDR1 is SEHNR and CDR2 FQNEAQ (reference sequence). V lost 4 bases, J lost 4 bases, and 10 bases stayed unmatched. CDR3 sequence: CASSSRGLAGGRLYEQYF. The CDR3 DNA reads TGTGCCAGCAGCTCTAGGGGACTAGCGGGAGGGCGTTTATACGAGCAGTACTTC.

This rearrangement joins TRBV19 to TRBJ2-1; D perhaps matches TRBD2 (6 bases). The CDR3 has 15 residues. Germline CDR1 LNHDA, CDR2 SQIVND (reference sequence). Deletions cut 4 bases from V and 9 bases from J, with 19 bases between. The CDR3 nucleotides read TGTGCCAGTAGTACACGACTAGGACCTGCCGGTGAGCAGTTCTTC. Translated: CASSTRLGPAGEQFF.

This clone was counted a single time. The chain has TRBV19 and TRBJ2-2, with 11 bases that match TRBD2. Per germline, CDR1 LNHDA and CDR2 SQIVND (reference sequence). This CDR3 comprises 17 residues. The V gene end was trimmed by 4 bases and the J gene end by 3 bases; junction bases not matched to a gene: 7. CDR3 sequence reads: CASSSLAGGFYTGELFF. In DNA, the CDR3 is TGTGCCAGTAGTAGCCTAGCGGGGGGTTTTTACACCGGGGAGCTGTTTTTT.

V and J are TRBV27 and TRBJ1-2; D gene uncertain. The germline V gene has CDR1 MNHEY and CDR2 SMNVEV (reference sequence). The CDR3 contains 14 residues. Trimming cost V 4 bases and J 6 bases, with 15 bases left between them. Here the CDR3 DNA reads TGTGCCAGCAGTTGGAGGGCGCACTGGGATGGCTACACCTTC. Protein: CASSWRAHWDGYTF.